This TCR beta chain was obtained from a study of blood T cells in healthy people across ages. A second PCR of 7 to 11 cycles used a sample-barcoded 5' primer and a J-beta primer mix. A tag from a template-switch adaptor with 12 random nucleotides marked each cDNA molecule. TCRdb itself ran the 5' RACE reads through MiXCR, one entry per CDR3 protein. Of about 1.1 million distinct CDR3 sequences in the sample, 35% to 45% were seen once. In the case of this clonotype: Its matching antigen is unknown.

Study results and caveats: When set beside aged donors, long-lived donors presented more naive CD4+ cells and higher diversity.

The CDR3 is 16 residues long. V gave up 0 bases and J gave up 1 base, with 13 bases separating them. Germline assignment: CDR1 SGDLS and CDR2 YYNGEE. The V call is TRBV9, the J call TRBJ1-1; possibly TRBD1 for D (5 bases). The sequence was collected from a man aged 18-30 years in good health. Sequencing used blood. This chain's CDR3 is CASSVAGHFSNTEAFF. The CDR3, as DNA: TGTGCCAGCAGCGTAGCTGGACATTTCTCGAACACTGAAGCTTTCTTT.